Shown below are 24 T cell receptor beta chains from a single sample sequenced in a study of blood T cell repertoires in COVID-19. TCRdb keeps only in-frame clones here, not all; method: immunoSEQ multiplex PCR. Here the sample spans 360,000 or so clones, roughly four fifths being singletons. Material for sequencing was PBMCs or T cells enriched from blood (not recorded which). Receptors were obtained from a woman aged 50 to 60 who had recovered from COVID-19.

V is TRBV5-1 and J is TRBJ2-5; 7 bases align to TRBD2. The CDR3 has 15 amino acids. The germline V gene encodes CDR1 SGHRS and CDR2 YFSETQ. J lost 5 bases, V lost 0 bases, and 7 bases had no gene match. Here the CDR3 reads CASSLEPSGAETQYF. In nucleotides, the CDR3 is TGCGCCAGCAGCTTGGAGCCTAGCGGTGCTGAGACCCAGTACTTC.

The J gene is TRBJ1-4, the V gene TRBV4-2; TRBD1 matches 7 bases. The V gene's germline CDR1 is LGHNA and CDR2 YNFKEQ. V gave up 2 bases and J gave up 7 bases; unmatched junction bases: 22. The CDR3 runs 20 residues. The CDR3 nucleotides are TGTGCCAGCAGCCAACCCCCACAAGAGGGACAGCTTCTTTATTCTGAAAAACTGTTTTTT. The encoded protein is CASSQPPQEGQLLYSEKLFF.

The CDR3 region is CAISESLPGQGVGGYTF. CDR3 nucleotide sequence: TGTGCCATCAGTGAGTCGCTACCGGGACAGGGGGTTGGTGGCTACACCTTC. V is TRBV10-3 and J is TRBJ1-2; 11 bases map to TRBD1. The V and J ends lost 0 bases and 7 bases, in that order; junction bases with no gene match: 10. Germline loops: CDR1 ENHRY, CDR2 SYGVKD. The CDR3 totals 17 residues.

The DNA for the CDR3 is TGCGCCAGCAGCTTAGGGGGTGGAAACACCATATATTTT. This codes for CASSLGGGNTIYF. This sequence joins TRBV5-1 and TRBJ1-3; tentative D call: TRBD1 (6 bases). CDR1 and CDR2 from the germline V gene are SGHRS and YFSETQ. The germline V and J ends were trimmed by 2 bases and 3 bases, with 6 bases remaining between them. The CDR3 is 13 amino acids.

The chain combines TRBV7-2 with TRBJ2-7, with 7 bases aligning to TRBD2. J was trimmed by 0 bases and V by 4 bases; bases with no gene match: 6. Germline CDR1 reads SGHTA; CDR2 reads FQGNSA. The CDR3 sequence is 15 residues long. The CDR3 DNA sequence: TGTGCCAGCAGCTCACAGCGGGGTCCCTCCTACGAGCAGTACTTC. It codes for CASSSQRGPSYEQYF.

The chain has TRBV7-6 and TRBJ2-2, with D possibly TRBD2 on 5 matching bases. The germline CDR1 and CDR2 sequences are SGHVS and FNYEAQ. The CDR3 consists of 14 residues. V gave up 8 bases and J gave up 4 bases, with 14 bases separating them. The CDR3 loop is CASVTDRGTGELFF. The CDR3 DNA is TGTGCCAGCGTAACAGACCGGGGCACCGGGGAGCTGTTTTTT.

The rearrangement links TRBV6-2 or TRBV6-3 to TRBJ1-1, with D possibly being TRBD1 (6 bases). CDR3 length: 14 amino acids. Trimming cost V 6 bases and J 0 bases, with 11 bases left between them. The germline V gene encodes CDR1 MNHEY and CDR2 SVGEGT. The CDR3 DNA reads as TGTGCCAGCAGCCTGACAGGTCTGAACACTGAAGCTTTCTTT. Encoded protein: CASSLTGLNTEAFF.

V is TRBV6-2 or TRBV6-3 and J is TRBJ1-2; D is undetermined. Germline V CDR1 and CDR2: MNHEY, SVGEGT. V gave up 2 bases and J gave up 7 bases, with 11 bases separating them. This CDR3 comprises 13 residues. The CDR3 spells CASSYGLMGGYTF. CDR3 DNA sequence: TGTGCCAGCAGTTACGGGCTTATGGGTGGCTACACCTTC.

This clone occurred once. J is TRBJ2-2 and V is TRBV7-8; D not resolved. Trimming removed 4 bases from V and 7 bases from J, with 7 bases in between. This CDR3 comprises 12 residues. Germline values: CDR1 SGHVS, CDR2 FQNEAQ. The chain's CDR3 is CASSSAGGELFF. CDR3 DNA: TGTGCCAGCAGCTCCGCCGGCGGGGAGCTGTTTTTT.

The table lists this clone with a few counts. The genes are TRBV24-1 and TRBJ2-1; 11 bases agree with TRBD2. Trimming removed 4 bases from V and 9 bases from J; junction bases left unmatched: 10. Germline V gives CDR1 KGHDR, CDR2 SFDVKD. The CDR3 length is 16 residues. The CDR3 loop reads CATSDSLAGGLSEQFF. The CDR3 coding sequence is TGTGCCACCAGTGACTCCTTAGCGGGGGGGCTCTCTGAGCAGTTCTTC.

This clone has a handful of counts. J is TRBJ1-1 and V is TRBV10-3; a weak D match, TRBD1 (6 bases). The CDR3 has 13 amino acids. The germline gives CDR1 ENHRY, CDR2 SYGVKD. Trimming shortened V by 3 bases and J by 1 base, and 6 bases separated the two germline ends. CDR3 protein: CAISEGGNTEAFF. CDR3 coding DNA: TGTGCCATCAGTGAAGGGGGGAACACTGAAGCTTTCTTT.

This chain connects TRBV7-3 to TRBJ2-2; TRBD1 matches 8 bases. With 5 bases clipped from V and 3 bases from J, the junction kept 5 bases outside the gene matches. The CDR3 runs to 15 residues. In germline, CDR1 is SGHTA, CDR2 FQGTGA. CDR3 nucleotides: TGTGCCAGCAGCGAGGGACAGGCTTACACCGGGGAGCTGTTTTTT. Residues: CASSEGQAYTGELFF. The full variable domain, in which reference TRBV7-3 and TRBJ2-2 provide the parts outside the CDR3, is GAGVSQTPSNKVTEKGKYVELRCDPISGHTALYWYRQSLGQGPEFLIYFQGTGAADDSGLPNDRFFAVRPEGSVSTLKIQRTERGDSAVYLCASSEGQAYTGELFFGEGSRLTVL.

This chain connects TRBV2 to TRBJ2-7, with 8 bases lining up with TRBD1. This CDR3 has 13 amino acids. The V segment lost 7 bases and the J segment 3 bases; nucleotides outside the gene matches: 5. CDR1 and CDR2 from the germline V gene are SNHLY and FYNNEI. The CDR3 DNA reads TGTGCCAGCACAGGACAGGGAGGCTACGAGCAGTACTTC. Residues: CASTGQGGYEQYF.

The chain couples TRBV9 to TRBJ1-2, with D perhaps TRBD1 (6 bases). CDR1 is SGDLS and CDR2 is YYNGEE in the germline V gene. The CDR3 is 11 residues long. V lost 6 bases, J lost 10 bases, and 13 bases lay in between. CDR3 DNA sequence: TGTGCCAGCAACAGGGTGTTTTACTACACCTTC. This translates into CASNRVFYYTF.

The chain couples TRBV30 to TRBJ2-1; 8 bases align to TRBD1. The CDR3 spans 18 residues. Germline CDR1 is GTSNPN and CDR2 is SVGIG (reference sequence). Germline trimming cut 2 bases from V and 5 bases from J; bases unmatched to any gene: 17. CDR3: CAWSKLRPRGRQDNEQFF. The CDR3 DNA is TGTGCCTGGAGTAAACTGCGACCCAGGGGGCGCCAGGACAATGAGCAGTTCTTC.

The chain is built from TRBV11-2 and TRBJ1-5, with a weak D call TRBD1 (6 bases). V was cut by 5 bases and J by 8 bases, with 16 bases left in between. Germline CDR1 reads SGHAT; CDR2 reads FQNNGV. The CDR3 contains 14 residues. CDR3 region: CASSIGQYGEPQHF. The DNA for the CDR3 is TGTGCCAGCAGCATTGGACAGTACGGGGAGCCCCAGCATTTT.

V is TRBV11-1 and J is TRBJ1-1; the D is unclear. The CDR3 is made up of 15 amino acids. Germline V lookup: CDR1 SGHAT, CDR2 FQDESV (reference sequence). Trimming left V 1 base short and J 0 bases short, with 9 bases between. CDR3 loop: CASSLDGLMNTEAFF. For the CDR3, the DNA is TGTGCCAGCAGCTTAGACGGACTCATGAACACTGAAGCTTTCTTT.

J is TRBJ2-1 and V is TRBV15, with D possibly TRBD2 on 5 matching bases. In germline, CDR1 is LNHNV, CDR2 YYDKDF (reference sequence). Between the trimmed V and J ends, which lost 0 bases and 3 bases, there was a span of 15 bases. The CDR3 loop spans 17 amino acids. CDR3: CATSRDPSLLGYNEQFF. In DNA, the CDR3 is TGTGCCACCAGCAGAGATCCTAGCCTCCTAGGCTACAATGAGCAGTTCTTC. The full variable domain, its missing parts supplied by reference TRBV15 and TRBJ2-1, is DAMVIQNPRYQVTQFGKPVTLSCSQTLNHNVMYWYQQKSSQAPKLLFHYYDKDFNNEADTPDNFQSRRPNTSFCFLDIRSPGLGDTAMYLCATSRDPSLLGYNEQFFGPGTRLTVL.

V is TRBV4-3 and J is TRBJ1-2, with 9 positions matching TRBD1. The CDR3 covers 16 residues. The trim removed 4 bases at V and 2 bases at J, leaving 8 bases unmatched. CDR1 and CDR2 from the germline V gene are LGHNA and YSLEER. The CDR3 loop is CASSLDSGQGNYGYTF. Here the CDR3 DNA reads TGCGCCAGCAGCCTAGATTCGGGACAGGGAAACTATGGCTACACCTTC.

V is TRBV7-2 and J is TRBJ2-3; D is unclear. V was pared by 3 bases and J by 0 bases, with 7 bases between. Germline V gene sequence: CDR1 SGHTA, CDR2 FQGNSA. The CDR3 totals 14 residues. The CDR3 DNA is TGTGCCAGCAGCTTCGTAACTAGCACAGATACGCAGTATTTT. This gives the protein CASSFVTSTDTQYF.

This clone was recorded only once. This sequence joins TRBV29-1 and TRBJ1-5, with 8 bases lining up with TRBD1. The CDR3 contains 14 residues. The germline CDR1 and CDR2 sequences are SQVTM and ANQGSEA. V shed 4 bases and J 5 bases; nucleotides not matched to a gene: 7. Here the CDR3 reads CSVATGTGHQPQHF. The CDR3 DNA is TGCAGCGTTGCTACCGGGACAGGTCATCAGCCCCAGCATTTT. The full variable domain, completed using reference TRBV29-1 and TRBJ1-5, is SAVISQKPSRDICQRGTSLTIQCQVDSQVTMMFWYRQQPGQSLTLIATANQGSEATYESGFVIDKFPISRPNLTFSTLTVSNMSPEDSSIYLCSVATGTGHQPQHFGDGTRLSIL.

The V and J genes are TRBV9 and TRBJ2-5, with 8 bases fitting TRBD2. This CDR3 region has 14 residues. V lost 4 bases and J lost 5; bases outside the gene matches: 7. Germline loops: CDR1 SGDLS, CDR2 YYNGEE. For the CDR3, the DNA is TGTGCCAGCAGCTTATCGGGCGGGGGGGAGACCCAGTACTTC. Encoded protein: CASSLSGGGETQYF.

The chain has TRBV7-9 and TRBJ1-5; 12 bases agree with TRBD1. The V and J ends lost 5 bases and 5 bases, in that order; junction bases with no gene match: 7. Germline V CDR1 and CDR2: SEHNR, FQNEAQ (reference sequence). The CDR3 contains 16 residues. DNA for the CDR3: TGTGCCAGCAGCGCGGGGACAGGGGGCGCCGATCAGCCCCAGCATTTT. Amino acids: CASSAGTGGADQPQHF.

This chain links TRBV5-4 with TRBJ2-2; D perhaps matches TRBD1 (6 bases). This CDR3 has 15 amino acids. V was clipped by 3 bases and J by 3 bases, with 12 bases between them. From germline, CDR1 is SGHNT and CDR2 YYREEE (reference sequence). The CDR3 DNA sequence: TGTGCCAGCAGCTCATGGGCAGGGGACACCGGGGAGCTGTTTTTT. Its translation is CASSSWAGDTGELFF.